These 27 T cell receptor beta chains originate from one sample sequenced in a study of OX40 agonist ivuxolimab in advanced cancers. Profiling relied on immunoSEQ multiplex PCR, and the TCRdb table lists in-frame clones only, not all of them. Seen here are tens of thousands of clones, approximately 84% observed once, and the top ten hold about 27%. Specimen: CD4+ or CD8+ T cells sorted from blood, collected in a trial of the OX40 agonist ivuxolimab. These receptors were collected from an adult with an advanced solid tumor such as melanoma, head and neck, liver or kidney cancer.

The genes are TRBV19 and TRBJ2-1, with 11 nucleotides matching TRBD1. Trimming removed 9 bases from V and 7 bases from J; junction bases left unmatched: 5. This CDR3 comprises 13 residues. Germline lookup yields CDR1 LNHDA and CDR2 SQIVND (reference sequence). CDR3 residues: CASSGTGGNEQFF. DNA for the CDR3: TGTGCCAGCTCCGGGACAGGGGGAAATGAGCAGTTCTTC. Based on the CDR3 plus reference TRBV19 and TRBJ2-1, the full variable domain is DGGITQSPKYLFRKEGQNVTLSCEQNLNHDAMYWYRQDPGQGLRLIYYSQIVNDFQKGDIAEGYSVSREKKESFPLTVTSAQKNPTAFYLCASSGTGGNEQFFGPGTRLTVL.

The J gene is TRBJ2-4, the V gene TRBV11-2, with 13 bases matching TRBD2. CDR1 is SGHAT, CDR2 FQNNGV, per germline. The trim removed 7 bases at V and 0 bases at J, leaving 3 bases unmatched. The CDR3 length is 16 residues. CDR3 amino acids: CASTGLAGVAKNIQYF. CDR3 sequence (DNA): TGTGCCAGCACCGGACTAGCGGGAGTAGCCAAAAACATTCAGTACTTC. Looking up the rest from reference TRBV11-2 and TRBJ2-4 gives the full variable domain: EAGVAQSPRYKIIEKRQSVAFWCNPISGHATLYWYQQILGQGPKLLIQFQNNGVVDDSQLPKDRFSAERLKGVDSTLKIQPAKLEDSAVYLCASTGLAGVAKNIQYFGAGTRLSVL.

The J gene is TRBJ1-2, the V gene TRBV19, with D possibly being TRBD1 (5 bases). CDR1 and CDR2 from the germline V gene are LNHDA and SQIVND (reference sequence). CDR3 length equals 17 residues. The V end was cut by 10 bases, the J end by 0 bases, with 24 bases between. The CDR3 bases are TGTGCCATCCGGCAGATCCCATCGGACACTGCTAACTATGGCTACACCTTC. This translates into CAIRQIPSDTANYGYTF.

The V and J genes are TRBV28 and TRBJ2-7; perhaps D is TRBD1 or TRBD2 (5 bases each). This CDR3 spans 15 amino acids. Germline V gene sequence: CDR1 MDHEN, CDR2 SYDVKM. Trimming left V 5 bases short and J 7 bases short, with 21 bases between. CDR3 amino acids: CASSLRDEAGWEQYF. The CDR3 nucleotides are TGTGCCAGCAGTCTCCGGGACGAGGCTGGGTGGGAGCAGTACTTC.

This rearrangement joins TRBV7-3 to TRBJ2-2; 7 bases line up with TRBD1. The CDR3 is made up of 15 amino acids. With 4 bases clipped from V and 4 bases from J, the junction kept 6 bases outside the gene matches. Germline CDR1 reads SGHTA; CDR2 reads FQGTGA. The CDR3: CASSSRTGGTGELFF. The CDR3 DNA sequence: TGTGCCAGCAGCTCTCGGACAGGCGGCACCGGGGAGCTGTTTTTT.

J is TRBJ2-7 and V is TRBV30; TRBD1 matches at 9 bases. The CDR3 is 15 residues long. The V gene's germline CDR1 is GTSNPN and CDR2 SVGIG (reference sequence). V shed 0 bases, J shed 7 bases, and the junction held 10 bases outside the gene matches. Written as DNA, the CDR3 is TGTGCCTGGAGTGTACCTTGGGACAGGGATCATGAGCAGTACTTC. Translation gives CAWSVPWDRDHEQYF.

This chain joins TRBV7-9 and TRBJ1-2, with 7 bases aligning to TRBD1. Germline V CDR1 and CDR2: SEHNR, FQNEAQ (reference sequence). The CDR3 consists of 13 residues. V lost 1 base, J lost 8 bases, and 4 bases stayed unmatched. The CDR3 here is CASSLGTGRGYTF. CDR3 sequence (DNA): TGTGCCAGCAGCTTAGGGACAGGCCGGGGCTACACCTTC. The full variable domain, rest sourced from reference TRBV7-9 and TRBJ1-2, is DTGVSQNPRHKITKRGQNVTFRCDPISEHNRLYWYRQTLGQGPEFLTYFQNEAQLEKSRLLSDRFSAERPKGSFSTLEIQRTEQGDSAMYLCASSLGTGRGYTFGSGTRLTVV.

This clone was found a few times. The chain uses TRBV29-1 and TRBJ1-4; D might be TRBD1 (6 bases). Deletions cut 0 bases from V and 2 bases from J, with 10 bases between. The CDR3 extends over 15 amino acids. Germline CDR1 reads SQVTM; CDR2 reads ANQGSEA. CDR3 sequence: CSVEDTDSTNEKLFF. In nucleotides, the CDR3 is TGCAGCGTTGAAGATACGGACAGCACTAATGAAAAACTGTTTTTT.

The chain links TRBV10-3 to TRBJ1-4; a weak D match, TRBD1 (6 bases). The V gene's germline CDR1 is ENHRY and CDR2 SYGVKD. Trimming pared 10 bases from V and 0 bases from J, leaving 18 bases between. The CDR3 totals 16 residues. CDR3 residues: CATGAAAPSTNEKLFF. CDR3 nucleotides: TGTGCCACAGGGGCGGCAGCCCCCTCAACTAATGAAAAACTGTTTTTT.

The V call is TRBV4-3, the J call TRBJ2-7; no reliable D call. This CDR3 region has 16 residues. Germline CDR1 is LGHNA and CDR2 is YSLEER. Trimming removed 0 bases from V and 0 bases from J, with 12 bases in between. In nucleotides, the CDR3 is TGCGCCAGCAGCCAAGACCCCCCGGGCAGCTCCTACGAGCAGTACTTC. Translating it yields CASSQDPPGSSYEQYF.

This chain connects TRBV19 to TRBJ1-1; TRBD1 matches at 8 bases. CDR1 LNHDA and CDR2 SQIVND come from the germline V gene (reference sequence). This CDR3 has 15 amino acids. The trim removed 4 bases at V and 0 bases at J, leaving 4 bases unmatched. Here the CDR3 DNA reads TGTGCCAGTAGTAGGACAGGGTTAATGAACACTGAAGCTTTCTTT. Its protein is CASSRTGLMNTEAFF.

This sequence joins TRBV7-2 and TRBJ2-1, with 10 bases lining up with TRBD2. In germline, CDR1 is SGHTA, CDR2 FQGNSA. The CDR3 length is 17 residues. The J segment lost 0 bases and the V segment lost 2 bases, leaving 4 bases of the junction unmatched. The CDR3 DNA reads TGTGCCAGCAGCTTATCTAGCGGGAGCCTCTCCTACAATGAGCAGTTCTTC. It encodes CASSLSSGSLSYNEQFF.

The chain joins TRBV7-7 to TRBJ2-1; 9 positions match TRBD1. The trim removed 5 bases at V and 4 bases at J, leaving 6 bases unmatched. The CDR3 contains 15 residues. Looked up from germline, CDR1 is SSHAT and CDR2 is FNYEAQ (reference sequence). Here the CDR3 reads CASSPGQGPYNEQFF. The CDR3 coding sequence is TGTGCCAGCAGCCCAGGACAGGGGCCGTACAATGAGCAGTTCTTC.

The gene calls are TRBV5-1 and TRBJ2-4; no definite D call. V was trimmed by 3 bases and J by 0 bases, leaving 10 bases between them. The CDR3 length is 15 residues. CDR1 is SGHRS and CDR2 is YFSETQ in the germline V gene. The CDR3 DNA follows: TGCGCCAGCAGCTCGACCGGTATAGCCAAAAACATTCAGTACTTC. Translation: CASSSTGIAKNIQYF. Based on the CDR3 plus reference TRBV5-1 and TRBJ2-4, the full variable domain is KAGVTQTPRYLIKTRGQQVTLSCSPISGHRSVSWYQQTPGQGLQFLFEYFSETQRNKGNFPGRFSGRQFSNSRSEMNVSTLELGDSALYLCASSSTGIAKNIQYFGAGTRLSVL.

This clone appeared a single time. The CDR3, as DNA: TGTGCCAGCAGTTACTCGTTGCGGGAGGGCGGAGAAGAACAGTACTTC. Translated, it gives CASSYSLREGGEEQYF. V gene TRBV6-5 combines with J gene TRBJ2-7, with 9 nucleotides matching TRBD2. Per the germline V gene, CDR1 is MNHEY and CDR2 is SVGAGI. V trimming: 0 bases; J trimming: 10 bases; junction bases outside the gene matches: 13. The CDR3 covers 16 residues.

This rearrangement joins TRBV7-2 to TRBJ2-7; 8 nucleotides match TRBD2. With V trimmed by 5 bases and J by 5 bases, 14 bases remained unmatched. Germline-derived CDR1 and CDR2 are SGHTA and FQGNSA. The CDR3 totals 16 residues. The DNA for the CDR3 is TGTGCCAGCAGCACCCCCGGGACTAGTAGTTTCCACGAGCAGTACTTC. Translating gives CASSTPGTSSFHEQYF.

This clone was observed a single time. This sequence joins TRBV7-9 and TRBJ2-3, with D unresolved. Trimming pared 2 bases from V and 5 bases from J, leaving 5 bases between. The CDR3 is made up of 12 amino acids. Germline V gene data show CDR1 as SEHNR and CDR2 as FQNEAQ (reference sequence). CDR3: CASSLSQDTQYF. DNA for the CDR3: TGTGCCAGCAGCTTAAGTCAAGATACGCAGTATTTT.

Ten or more counts support this clone. The V gene is TRBV7-8, the J gene TRBJ2-5; D ambiguous. V gave up 5 bases and J gave up 5 bases, with 9 bases separating them. Germline CDR1 SGHVS, CDR2 FQNEAQ. The CDR3 covers 12 residues. The CDR3 DNA reads TGTGCCAGCAGCACCGGTACGGAGACCCAGTACTTC. As protein: CASSTGTETQYF.

The chain recombines TRBV6-4 with TRBJ2-3, with no clear D. V was cut by 2 bases and J by 3 bases, with 3 bases left in between. Germline assignment: CDR1 MRHNA and CDR2 SNTAGT. This CDR3 has 12 residues. Here the CDR3 reads CASSDGTDTQYF. In nucleotides, the CDR3 is TGTGCCAGCAGTGACGGGACAGATACGCAGTATTTT.

The chain is built from TRBV2 and TRBJ1-5, with TRBD1 identical over 7 bases. The CDR3 sequence is 14 residues long. Germline values: CDR1 SNHLY, CDR2 FYNNEI. The V gene end was trimmed by 4 bases and the J gene end by 6 bases; junction bases not matched to a gene: 6. Here the CDR3 reads CASSGRQGVQPQHF. CDR3 sequence (DNA): TGTGCCAGCAGTGGCCGGCAGGGGGTTCAGCCCCAGCATTTT.

This clone was seen a single time. This chain connects TRBV4-2 to TRBJ2-3; D call uncertain. Trimming cost V 5 bases and J 11 bases, with 11 bases left between them. This CDR3 contains 11 residues. The V gene's germline CDR1 is LGHNA and CDR2 YNFKEQ. The CDR3 nucleotides are TGTGCCAGCAGCTCTTCTGAAGGGCAGTATTTT. Translating it yields CASSSSEGQYF.

This sequence joins TRBV4-3 and TRBJ2-7; 8 nucleotides match TRBD2. Germline loops: CDR1 LGHNA, CDR2 YSLEER. The CDR3 is 16 residues long. V lost 0 bases and J lost 6; bases outside the gene matches: 10. CDR3 coding DNA: TGCGCCAGCAGCCAAGATCAACACGGGGGGGAGGGCGAGCAGTACTTC. Translation: CASSQDQHGGEGEQYF.

This chain links TRBV5-5 with TRBJ1-6, with 12 nucleotides matching TRBD1. Germline-derived CDR1 and CDR2 are SGHKS and YYEKEE (reference sequence). This CDR3 is 17 amino acids long. J lost 7 bases, V lost 0 bases, and 5 bases had no gene match. The DNA for the CDR3 is TGTGCCAGCAGCTTGGTAGGGACAGGGGGCAGAAATTCACCCCTCCACTTT. It specifies CASSLVGTGGRNSPLHF.

This clone was counted once. This rearrangement joins TRBV19 to TRBJ2-7; D might be TRBD2 (6 bases). The CDR3 is 13 residues long. The V gene's germline CDR1 is LNHDA and CDR2 SQIVND (reference sequence). V lost 1 base and J lost 6, with 10 bases in between. In DNA form, the CDR3 reads TGTGCCAGTAGTATAGTCCCCGGGGGCGAGCAGTACTTC. Protein: CASSIVPGGEQYF.

The count of this clone is one. V usage is TRBV18 and J usage is TRBJ1-1, with 9 bases matching TRBD1. Germline V CDR1 and CDR2: KGHSH, LQKENI. The CDR3 is made up of 16 amino acids. The ends lost 1 base at V and 4 bases at J; junction bases unmatched: 7. The CDR3 here is CASSPRDREGGTEAFF. The DNA for the CDR3 is TGTGCCAGCTCACCACGGGACAGGGAGGGAGGCACTGAAGCTTTCTTT.

The chain links TRBV6-1 to TRBJ2-5; D is undetermined. The ends were cut back, 1 base at V and 1 base at J, with 10 bases in the middle. This CDR3 is built from 15 residues. From germline, CDR1 is MNHNS and CDR2 SASEGT. CDR3 protein: CASSEVHGGQETQYF. The CDR3 bases are TGTGCCAGCAGTGAAGTGCACGGCGGCCAAGAGACCCAGTACTTC.

The rearrangement joins TRBV15 to TRBJ1-2, with 8 bases that match TRBD1. V dropped 3 bases and J dropped 2; count of bases not matched to a gene: 5. Germline CDR1 is LNHNV and CDR2 is YYDKDF (reference sequence). This CDR3 is built from 15 residues. Here the CDR3 reads CATSRERDRNYGYTF. The DNA for the CDR3 is TGTGCCACCAGCAGGGAAAGGGACAGGAACTATGGCTACACCTTC.